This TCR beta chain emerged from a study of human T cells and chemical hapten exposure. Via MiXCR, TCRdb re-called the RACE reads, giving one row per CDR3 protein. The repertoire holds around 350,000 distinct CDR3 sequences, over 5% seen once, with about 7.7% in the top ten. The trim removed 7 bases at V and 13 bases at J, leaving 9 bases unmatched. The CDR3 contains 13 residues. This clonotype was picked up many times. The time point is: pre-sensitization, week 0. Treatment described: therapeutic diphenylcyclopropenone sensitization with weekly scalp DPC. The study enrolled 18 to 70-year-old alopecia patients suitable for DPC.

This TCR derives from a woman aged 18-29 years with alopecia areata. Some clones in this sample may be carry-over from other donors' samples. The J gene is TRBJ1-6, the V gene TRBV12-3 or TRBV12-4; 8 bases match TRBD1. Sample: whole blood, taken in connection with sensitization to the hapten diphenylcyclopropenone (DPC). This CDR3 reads CASTRGQGMPLHF. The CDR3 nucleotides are TGTGCCAGCACCCGAGGACAGGGCATGCCCCTCCACTTT.